One and the same sample provided the 27 T cell receptor beta chains below, sequenced in a study of cytomegalovirus exposure and HLA in healthy donors (dated by TCRdb to about 2017). Library preparation used the immunoSEQ multiplex PCR assay. For the multiplex PCR, a mixture combining 60 forward primers for TCR Vbeta segments and 13 reverse primers for TCR Jbeta segments was used. The table was pulled from immuneACCESS by TCRdb, which kept in-frame rearrangements only. Such tables lose some clones; where checked, under half of the loss comes from unresolved V genes, and the rest has no known cause. Counted in this sample were roughly 76,000 clones; around 86% of them appeared once. Clones ranked in the top ten supply roughly 2% of the sample. Sequencing was carried out using PBMCs. Every receptor here comes from a woman in her twenties or thirties in good health and CMV-seronegative.

The chain joins TRBV11-2 to TRBJ2-1, with 7 bases aligning to TRBD2. V shed 5 bases, J shed 5 bases, and the junction held 9 bases outside the gene matches. This CDR3 comprises 15 residues. CDR1 is SGHAT, CDR2 FQNNGV, per germline. The CDR3 DNA follows: TGTGCCAGCAGCGCGGGACTACCCTTCGACAATGAGCAGTTCTTC. Its translation is CASSAGLPFDNEQFF.

The J gene is TRBJ2-7, the V gene TRBV1; the D call in the table, TRBD2, was not verified against the DNA. TRBV1 is a recognized pseudogene. There are 16 residues in the CDR3. The CDR3 DNA follows: TGCACCAGCAGCCGACCGGGACTAGCGGGACCGTACGAGCAGTACTTC. Protein sequence: CTSSRPGLAGPYEQYF.

J is TRBJ2-7 and V is TRBV28, with 8 bases matching TRBD1. CDR1 MDHEN and CDR2 SYDVKM come from the germline V gene. The CDR3 is made up of 13 amino acids. Losses at the gene ends were 7 bases for V and 0 bases for J; bases not matched to a gene: 2. The CDR3 nucleotides are TGTGCCAGCACCGGGACAGGCTCCTACGAGCAGTACTTC. This gives the protein CASTGTGSYEQYF.

CDR3 amino acids: CATGGGRAPNEQFF. The CDR3 DNA follows: TGTGCCACAGGGGGCGGGAGGGCCCCCAATGAGCAGTTCTTC. The J gene is TRBJ2-1, the V gene TRBV19, with D maybe TRBD2 (9 bases). This CDR3 has 14 amino acids. Trimming left V 10 bases short and J 6 bases short, with 19 bases between. Germline CDR1 is LNHDA and CDR2 is SQIVND (reference sequence).

This rearrangement joins TRBV11-1 to TRBJ1-1, with D unclear. V gave up 2 bases and J gave up 1 base, with 14 bases separating them. Germline CDR1 and CDR2: SGHAT and FQDESV (reference sequence). The CDR3 spans 16 residues. CDR3 nucleotide sequence: TGTGCCAGCAGCTTATTTCGGGAGGGAACGAACACTGAAGCTTTCTTT. Its translation is CASSLFREGTNTEAFF.

J is TRBJ1-1 and V is TRBV5-6; unclear D gene. CDR1 is SGHDT, CDR2 YYEEEE, per germline. CDR3 length: 13 residues. Trimming pared 0 bases from V and 4 bases from J, leaving 7 bases between. CDR3 residues: CASSLGQPTEAFF. CDR3 DNA sequence: TGTGCCAGCAGCTTGGGGCAACCCACTGAAGCTTTCTTT.

This chain connects TRBV11-2 to TRBJ1-4; TRBD1 might be the D (5 bases). Germline V gene lookup returns CDR1 SGHAT and CDR2 FQNNGV. Trimming cost V 3 bases and J 3 bases, with 17 bases left between them. The CDR3 loop spans 17 amino acids. In DNA, the CDR3 is TGTGCCAGCAGCTTCGTCCCCTCCAGGGAAGCTAATGAAAAACTGTTTTTT. Residues: CASSFVPSREANEKLFF.

The chain joins TRBV9 to TRBJ2-2, with unresolved D. V was clipped by 2 bases and J by 7 bases, with 9 bases between them. This CDR3 has 13 amino acids. Germline V gives CDR1 SGDLS, CDR2 YYNGEE. The CDR3 DNA sequence: TGTGCCAGCAGCGTTAGTTCGCTCGGGGAGCTGTTTTTT. It encodes CASSVSSLGELFF.

This chain uses TRBV7-6 with TRBJ1-2; weak D call: TRBD1 (6 bases). Per germline, CDR1 SGHVS and CDR2 FNYEAQ. The CDR3 has 15 residues. Trimming took off 1 base at V and 2 bases at J, with 11 bases between the two ends. The DNA of the CDR3 is TGTGCCAGCAGCTTAGGCCCAGGGGAGAACTATGGCTACACCTTC. Translating it yields CASSLGPGENYGYTF.

This chain joins TRBV2 and TRBJ2-1; 11 bases align to TRBD2. J gave up 10 bases and V 7 bases, and 9 bases lay outside the gene matches. Germline V gene data show CDR1 as SNHLY and CDR2 as FYNNEI. The CDR3 totals 14 residues. The CDR3 DNA is TGTGCCAGCATTAGCGGGAGGGAAGGGCGAGAGCAGTTCTTC. It is translated as CASISGREGREQFF.

The chain combines TRBV7-2 with TRBJ1-5; D not certain. V dropped 1 base and J dropped 0 bases, with 7 bases sitting between them. Germline CDR1 and CDR2: SGHTA and FQGNSA. CDR3 length equals 15 residues. CDR3 in DNA: TGTGCCAGCAGCTTAGGGGCCGTTAGCAATCAGCCCCAGCATTTT. Encoded protein: CASSLGAVSNQPQHF.

The chain combines TRBV7-9 with TRBJ2-3, with D tentatively TRBD2 (5 bases). This CDR3 is built from 16 residues. The germline gives CDR1 SEHNR, CDR2 FQNEAQ (reference sequence). V was shortened by 5 bases and J by 0 bases, with 15 bases between the two germline ends. This CDR3 reads CASSGAAAGSTDTQYF. In DNA form, the CDR3 reads TGTGCCAGCAGCGGAGCGGCCGCAGGTAGCACAGATACGCAGTATTTT.

The rearrangement links TRBV9 to TRBJ1-2; TRBD1 aligns across 12 bases. The V gene's germline CDR1 is SGDLS and CDR2 YYNGEE. V was pared by 3 bases and J by 7 bases, with 4 bases of the junction left unmatched. The CDR3 has 14 residues. The CDR3 is CASSGDRGQSGYTF. The DNA for the CDR3 is TGTGCCAGCAGCGGGGACAGGGGGCAGAGTGGCTACACCTTC.

The V call is TRBV7-9, the J call TRBJ1-2; TRBD1 agrees at 10 bases. CDR3 length: 16 residues. In germline, CDR1 is SEHNR, CDR2 FQNEAQ (reference sequence). V was pared by 1 base and J by 3 bases, with 5 bases of the junction left unmatched. The CDR3 is CASSLGGTGEDYGYTF. CDR3 nucleotide sequence: TGTGCCAGCAGCTTAGGGGGGACAGGGGAGGACTATGGCTACACCTTC.

The rearrangement links TRBV7-8 to TRBJ2-7; D possibly corresponds to TRBD2 (5 bases). Trimming left V 9 bases short and J 0 bases short, with 15 bases between. Germline lookup yields CDR1 SGHVS and CDR2 FQNEAQ. The CDR3 runs to 14 residues. The CDR3 bases are TGTGCCAGTGGAGCGGAGCGGTACTCCTACGAGCAGTACTTC. This sequence encodes CASGAERYSYEQYF.

Worth noting for this clone: A read error may produce the germline difference seen at one junction end. The chain couples TRBV30 to TRBJ2-4; possibly TRBD2 for D (7 bases). The CDR3 spans 14 residues. Germline lookup yields CDR1 GTSNPN and CDR2 SVGIG (reference sequence). The CDR3 protein is CAWSVRGAKSIQYF. Here the CDR3 DNA reads TGTGCCTGGAGTGTACGGGGGGCCAAAAGCATTCAGTACTTC.

The chain uses TRBV9 and TRBJ2-5; D unresolved. V was cut by 3 bases and J by 5 bases, with 8 bases left in between. Germline CDR1 SGDLS, CDR2 YYNGEE. The CDR3 spans 12 residues. The CDR3 spells CASSASQETQYF. The CDR3 DNA reads as TGTGCCAGCAGCGCCTCCCAGGAGACCCAGTACTTC.

This clone was observed a few times. V gene TRBV6-6 combines with J gene TRBJ2-7, with 8 bases fitting TRBD2. The CDR3 runs 12 residues. After removal of 8 bases from V and 6 bases from J, the junction contained 6 bases not matched to a gene. Germline V gives CDR1 MNHNY, CDR2 SVGAGI (reference sequence). This CDR3 reads CASEGSGGEQYF. The CDR3 DNA is TGTGCCAGCGAGGGGAGCGGGGGCGAGCAGTACTTC.

The chain joins TRBV2 to TRBJ1-2; D perhaps matches TRBD1 (5 bases). The CDR3 is 13 amino acids. Trimming removed 8 bases at V and 6 bases at J, with 16 bases between. Germline CDR1 and CDR2: SNHLY and FYNNEI. The CDR3 region has the DNA TGTGCCAGCCATTGGCGGGACGGAGATGGCTACACCTTC. It yields the protein CASHWRDGDGYTF.

The chain employs TRBV5-5 and TRBJ2-3; 12 nucleotides agree with TRBD2. Germline V gene sequence: CDR1 SGHKS, CDR2 YYEKEE (reference sequence). V lost 3 bases to trimming and J lost 4 bases; unmatched junction nucleotides: 3. This CDR3 region has 15 residues. The chain's CDR3 is CASSWTSGMADTQYF. The CDR3 DNA reads as TGTGCCAGCAGCTGGACTAGCGGGATGGCAGATACGCAGTATTTT.

V is TRBV9 and J is TRBJ1-2, with a tentative D call TRBD1 (6 bases). Looked up from germline, CDR1 is SGDLS and CDR2 is YYNGEE. The germline V and J ends were trimmed by 7 bases and 3 bases, with 19 bases remaining between them. The CDR3 is made up of 15 amino acids. CDR3 in DNA: TGTGCCAGCGGGCGCCCCAGGGCAGGGGACTATGGCTACACCTTC. The encoded protein is CASGRPRAGDYGYTF. Supplemented by reference TRBV9 and TRBJ1-2, the full variable domain reads DSGVTQTPKHLITATGQRVTLRCSPRSGDLSVYWYQQSLDQGLQFLIQYYNGEERAKGNILERFSAQQFPDLHSELNLSSLELGDSALYFCASGRPRAGDYGYTFGSGTRLTVV.

This clone was detected only once. The chain is built from TRBV27 and TRBJ2-3; TRBD2 might be the D (6 bases). Germline CDR1 reads MNHEY; CDR2 reads SMNVEV (reference sequence). The CDR3 has 15 residues. V was clipped by 5 bases and J by 2 bases, with 14 bases between them. The CDR3 reads CASSPRGLLTDTQYF. CDR3 DNA: TGTGCCAGCAGTCCACGGGGACTTCTCACAGATACGCAGTATTTT.

V gene TRBV28 combines with J gene TRBJ2-5, with D unresolved. The J call could be wrong; TRBJ2-7 is a better fit for the DNA end. The CDR3 covers 12 residues. The germline V gene has CDR1 MDHEN and CDR2 SYDVKM. This chain's CDR3 is CASSPLGDEQYF. DNA for the CDR3: TGTGCCAGCAGCCCCCTGGGCGACGAGCAGTACTTC.

The chain links TRBV6-6 to TRBJ2-7, with 9 positions matching TRBD1. The CDR3 has 14 residues. Trimming cost V 3 bases and J 5 bases; bases outside gene matches: 5. Germline CDR1 MNHNY, CDR2 SVGAGI (reference sequence). For the CDR3, the DNA is TGTGCCAGCAGTTATGGGACAGGGCTCGACGAGCAGTACTTC. Its protein product is CASSYGTGLDEQYF.

The CDR3: CAWSVRGRLNNEQFF. The CDR3 DNA sequence: TGTGCCTGGAGTGTACGGGGGAGGTTGAACAATGAGCAGTTCTTC. The rearrangement uses TRBV30 and TRBJ2-1, with D perhaps matching TRBD2 (6 bases). The CDR3 is 15 residues long. The V and J ends lost 0 bases and 5 bases respectively, with 14 bases between them. The V gene's germline CDR1 is GTSNPN and CDR2 SVGIG (reference sequence).

The chain has TRBV7-2 and TRBJ2-5, with 11 positions matching TRBD2. The CDR3 sequence is 17 residues long. V was pared by 1 base and J by 6 bases, with 10 bases of the junction left unmatched. Looked up from germline, CDR1 is SGHTA and CDR2 is FQGNSA. DNA of the CDR3: TGTGCCAGCAGCTTAGTGCATACTAGCGGGGGCCCGAAGACCCAGTACTTC. It is translated as CASSLVHTSGGPKTQYF.

V is TRBV4-2 and J is TRBJ2-2, with D maybe TRBD1 (6 bases). Trimming removed 0 bases at V and 4 bases at J, with 18 bases between. Germline CDR1 LGHNA, CDR2 YNFKEQ. The CDR3 loop spans 18 amino acids. The CDR3, as DNA: TGTGCCAGCAGCCAAGAATTGGGCAGGGGCAGTGTCACCGGGGAGCTGTTTTTT. It specifies CASSQELGRGSVTGELFF.